This T cell receptor (beta chain) comes out of a study of T cell responses to AZD1222 COVID-19 vaccine. General observations from the study: Reports say nearly half of spike-specific TCRs go after unmutated variant regions. Repertoire samples came only from after the peak T cell response. Females outnumbered males among donors, who were mostly white British; clonal diversity was possibly underestimated.

Here immunoSEQ multiplex PCR was the method, and the copy in TCRdb shows in-frame clones only, minus some. The data show some 200,000 clones, roughly 92% seen once. Details on this clone: The target antigen is unknown.

Trimming removed 0 bases at V and 3 bases at J, with 15 bases between. Germline V gene data show CDR1 as KGHSH and CDR2 as LQKENI. CDR3 size: 17 residues. The sample consisted of peripheral blood, taken on day 0 of AZD1222 vaccination. The chain joins TRBV18 to TRBJ2-1; D perhaps matches TRBD2 (6 bases). The TCR sequence derives from an adult in good health. In nucleotides, the CDR3 is TGTGCCAGCTCACCACCGGGTCTAGCGCCTGGCTACAATGAGCAGTTCTTC. Translating it yields CASSPPGLAPGYNEQFF.